The clone carrying this TCR beta chain was recorded only once. CDR3 length: 15 residues. From germline, CDR1 is SGHNT and CDR2 YYREEE (reference sequence). V dropped 3 bases and J dropped 5 bases, with 17 bases sitting between them. The record originates from a study of blood T cell repertoires in COVID-19. Background on the study: The United States, Italy and Spain provided the acute and convalescent COVID-19 samples.

Methods used by the authors: Estimates of nucleated cell counts were drawn from the amplification of reference gene primers. Produced via immunoSEQ multiplex PCR; TCRdb's table is partial and in-frame only. V and J calls and clone size are copied from that table; D and trimming were computed from the DNA. The repertoire holds about 150,000 clones, with around 89% as singletons. Sequenced: peripheral blood. The chain uses TRBV5-4 and TRBJ1-2, with D perhaps matching TRBD1 (6 bases). The TCR was taken from a man aged 55 to 70 with active or convalescent COVID-19. In nucleotides, the CDR3 is TGTGCCAGCAGCTCCCGAAGGGGGGGAGAATATGGCTACACCTTC. This gives the protein CASSSRRGGEYGYTF. The whole variable domain, remainder taken from reference TRBV5-4 and TRBJ1-2, is ETGVTQSPTHLIKTRGQQVTLRCSSQSGHNTVSWYQQALGQGPQFIFQYYREEENGRGNFPPRFSGLQFPNYSSELNVNALELDDSALYLCASSSRRGGEYGYTFGSGTRLTVV.